These 27 T cell receptor beta chains were sequenced from one sample in a study of molecular identifiers for immune sequencing clone quantification. TCRdb re-called the PCR reads with MiXCR, one entry per CDR3 protein. Among 400,000 to 600,000 distinct CDR3 sequences listed, about 26% were seen once. The sample consisted of naive CD8+ T cells from blood, with Jurkat cell RNA spiked in. Subset indicated: FACS-sorted CD8+CD4-CCR7+CD45RA+ naive T cells. All receptors derive from a human donor in good health. Some libraries in this study had Jurkat cell RNA spiked in.

The chain combines TRBV7-9 with TRBJ2-7; D may be TRBD1 (6 bases). The germline gives CDR1 SEHNR, CDR2 FQNEAQ (reference sequence). The germline V and J ends were trimmed by 5 bases and 6 bases, with 17 bases remaining between them. The CDR3 runs to 14 residues. CDR3 sequence: CASSAGQRQGEQYF. The CDR3 bases are TGTGCCAGCAGCGCCGGACAGCGCCAGGGCGAGCAGTACTTC.

Many counts were recorded for this clonotype. The chain links TRBV28 to TRBJ2-5, with TRBD1 as a possible D gene (5 bases). The V and J ends lost 3 bases and 7 bases respectively, with 9 bases between them. This CDR3 spans 12 amino acids. Germline assignment: CDR1 MDHEN and CDR2 SYDVKM. The CDR3 is CASSFPQGTQYF. The CDR3 DNA reads as TGTGCCAGCAGTTTCCCCCAGGGGACCCAGTACTTC.

This clonotype was found many times. This sequence joins TRBV29-1 and TRBJ2-5; D ambiguous. Germline V gives CDR1 SQVTM, CDR2 ANQGSEA. This CDR3 spans 15 amino acids. V lost 1 base and J 1 base, leaving 13 bases between the germline ends. CDR3 sequence: CSVEGDEESQETQYF. The DNA for the CDR3 is TGCAGCGTTGAAGGGGATGAGGAAAGCCAAGAGACCCAGTACTTC.

This clonotype was seen ten or more times. Here the CDR3 DNA reads TGTGCCAGCAGCTGGACAGGCTCCACTGAAGCTTTCTTT. Residues: CASSWTGSTEAFF. This sequence joins TRBV7-9 and TRBJ1-1; 7 bases are shared with TRBD1. The germline V gene has CDR1 SEHNR and CDR2 FQNEAQ (reference sequence). V shed 4 bases and J 4 bases; nucleotides not matched to a gene: 3. The CDR3 has 13 amino acids.

This clonotype occurred a few times. The chain carries TRBV7-6 and TRBJ2-5; no clear D. The V gene lost 1 base and the J gene lost 1 base, with 10 bases spanning the gap. The germline CDR1 and CDR2 sequences are SGHVS and FNYEAQ. This CDR3 spans 15 amino acids. The CDR3 region has the DNA TGTGCCAGCAGCTTAGAAAGGGCAGGCCAAGAGACCCAGTACTTC. It encodes CASSLERAGQETQYF.

This clonotype was seen many times. The V gene is TRBV5-1, the J gene TRBJ1-1; 9 nucleotides align to TRBD1. CDR3 length equals 15 residues. Germline assignment: CDR1 SGHRS and CDR2 YFSETQ. Losses at the gene ends were 0 bases for V and 4 bases for J; bases not matched to a gene: 4. Written as DNA, the CDR3 is TGCGCCAGCAGCTTGGGGACAGGGGTGATCACTGAAGCTTTCTTT. Translation: CASSLGTGVITEAFF.

The chain joins TRBV7-9 to TRBJ2-1, with D uncertain. The CDR3 has 12 residues. V shed 4 bases and J shed 10 bases, with 11 bases lying between them. Germline assignment: CDR1 SEHNR and CDR2 FQNEAQ (reference sequence). CDR3 bases: TGTGCCAGCAGCTCACAATCAGAGGAGCAGTTCTTC. Encoded protein: CASSSQSEEQFF.

This clonotype showed up just a few times. The gene calls are TRBV20-1 and TRBJ2-4; 12 bases are shared with TRBD2. The CDR3 length is 14 residues. Germline V gene data show CDR1 as DFQATT and CDR2 as SNEGSKA (reference sequence). V lost 6 bases and J lost 3; bases outside the gene matches: 3. The CDR3 region is CSATSGGNKNIQYF. The CDR3 DNA reads TGCAGTGCGACTAGCGGGGGTAACAAAAACATTCAGTACTTC.

V is TRBV3-1 and J is TRBJ2-5; D possibly corresponds to TRBD1 (5 bases). In germline, CDR1 is LGHDT, CDR2 YNNKEL (reference sequence). The CDR3 totals 13 residues. The germline V and J ends were trimmed by 0 bases and 3 bases, with 5 bases remaining between them. The CDR3 loop is CASSQEGEETQYF. Written as DNA, the CDR3 is TGTGCCAGCAGCCAAGAAGGGGAAGAGACCCAGTACTTC.

The gene calls are TRBV4-3 and TRBJ1-5, with D perhaps TRBD1 (5 bases). CDR1 and CDR2 (germline): LGHNA, YSLEER. Trimming removed 1 base from V and 0 bases from J, with 28 bases in between. This CDR3 contains 22 residues. CDR3 in amino acids: CASSQVQGFWTRGRYSNQPQHF. CDR3 nucleotide sequence: TGCGCCAGCAGCCAAGTACAAGGATTCTGGACCCGGGGGAGGTATAGCAATCAGCCCCAGCATTTT.

About this clonotype itself: A single base separates this from a much larger clone, so it may be a read error. V is TRBV12-3 or TRBV12-4 and J is TRBJ1-5, with a weak D call TRBD1 (5 bases). V was cut by 8 bases and J by 3 bases, with 20 bases left in between. The CDR3 is 16 residues long. CDR3 DNA sequence: TGTGCCAGCGGCTCCCTGGGGCCCAGGGTCAATCAGCCCCAGCATTTT. Translation: CASGSLGPRVNQPQHF.

The chain joins TRBV18 to TRBJ1-2; 7 bases agree with TRBD1. The CDR3 has 17 amino acids. V lost 3 bases and J lost 7; bases outside the gene matches: 17. The germline CDR1 and CDR2 sequences are KGHSH and LQKENI. CDR3 region: CASSPPTIQTGQSGYTF. CDR3 sequence (DNA): TGTGCCAGCTCACCGCCAACCATCCAGACAGGGCAGAGTGGCTACACCTTC.

The chain joins TRBV6-2 or TRBV6-3 to TRBJ2-2; D is undetermined. Germline V gene data show CDR1 as MNHEY and CDR2 as SVGEGT. This CDR3 region has 15 residues. V was clipped by 0 bases and J by 4 bases, with 9 bases between them. The CDR3 sequence: CASSYSPCVTGELFF. The CDR3 DNA reads TGTGCCAGCAGTTACTCCCCGTGCGTCACCGGGGAGCTGTTTTTT.

This clonotype was seen many times. The chain has TRBV7-2 and TRBJ2-3, with 7 bases fitting TRBD1. The CDR3 contains 15 residues. Per the germline V gene, CDR1 is SGHTA and CDR2 is FQGNSA. The V and J ends lost 7 bases and 1 base, in that order; junction bases with no gene match: 8. The CDR3 DNA reads TGTGCCAGCACCAACCCCGACAGGGGCACAGATACGCAGTATTTT. Residues: CASTNPDRGTDTQYF.

V and J are TRBV7-9 and TRBJ2-7, with 9 bases that match TRBD1. The V and J ends lost 5 bases and 4 bases, in that order; junction bases with no gene match: 9. The CDR3 is 15 amino acids. Looked up from germline, CDR1 is SEHNR and CDR2 is FQNEAQ (reference sequence). Here the CDR3 reads CASSPRDREPYEQYF. The CDR3 bases are TGTGCCAGCAGCCCACGGGACAGGGAGCCTTACGAGCAGTACTTC.

As regards this clonotype: A single base separates this from a much larger clone, so it may be a read error. The conserved phenylalanine or tryptophan is not found at the CDR3 terminus, so this likely reflects a read error. The gene calls are TRBV29-1 and TRBJ2-3; D possibly matches TRBD1 or TRBD2 (5 bases each). The CDR3 loop spans 14 amino acids. V dropped 7 bases and J dropped 4 bases, with 18 bases sitting between them. Germline V lookup: CDR1 SQVTM, CDR2 ANQGSEA. CDR3 DNA sequence: TGCAGCGGACGGACACGGGGTACTTCAGATACGCAGTATTCT. It yields the protein CSGRTRGTSDTQYS.

Worth noting for this clonotype: The junction does not match germline at one end; this may be a read error. The chain carries TRBV11-2 and TRBJ2-7; 7 nucleotides line up with TRBD1. Germline assignment: CDR1 SGHAT and CDR2 FQNNGV. The CDR3 covers 17 residues. The CDR3 DNA sequence: TGTGCCAGCAGCCCCCTACCCGGACAGGCGTTAACCTACGGGCAGTACTTC. Translated, it gives CASSPLPGQALTYGQYF.

For the CDR3, the DNA is TGTGCCAGTAGTACGCAACAGGGGGGCGAGCAGTACTTC. Its protein product is CASSTQQGGEQYF. This chain links TRBV19 with TRBJ2-7; 8 positions match TRBD1. CDR3 length equals 13 residues. With 4 bases clipped from V and 6 bases from J, the junction kept 5 bases outside the gene matches. Germline V CDR1 and CDR2: LNHDA, SQIVND (reference sequence). The full variable domain, rest sourced from reference TRBV19 and TRBJ2-7, is DGGITQSPKYLFRKEGQNVTLSCEQNLNHDAMYWYRQDPGQGLRLIYYSQIVNDFQKGDIAEGYSVSREKKESFPLTVTSAQKNPTAFYLCASSTQQGGEQYFGPGTRLTVT.

This clonotype was seen a few times. The chain combines TRBV6-5 with TRBJ2-1, with D perhaps matching TRBD1 (5 bases). Per germline, CDR1 MNHEY and CDR2 SVGAGI. The CDR3 totals 16 residues. Trimming removed 5 bases from V and 5 bases from J, with 19 bases in between. CDR3 sequence: CASSTRWGLENNEQFF. For the CDR3, the DNA is TGTGCCAGCAGTACCCGTTGGGGCCTCGAAAACAATGAGCAGTTCTTC.

DNA for the CDR3: TGTGCCATACGTGATGGGGATAAGGGACAGGGGAAGCGGAATGGCTACACCTTC. Its translation is CAIRDGDKGQGKRNGYTF. The V gene is TRBV10-3, the J gene TRBJ1-2, with TRBD1 matching over 10 bases. In germline, CDR1 is ENHRY, CDR2 SYGVKD. This CDR3 comprises 18 residues. The V and J ends lost 9 bases and 6 bases, in that order; junction bases with no gene match: 22.

This clonotype was recorded many times. This chain connects TRBV9 to TRBJ1-1; D remains unclear. Germline lookup yields CDR1 SGDLS and CDR2 YYNGEE. The length of the CDR3 is 15 residues. Trimming pared 0 bases from V and 0 bases from J, leaving 9 bases between. Here the CDR3 DNA reads TGTGCCAGCAGCGTAGAGCCGACTATGAACACTGAAGCTTTCTTT. Translation: CASSVEPTMNTEAFF.

This clonotype was observed many times. The gene calls are TRBV4-1 and TRBJ2-7, with unresolved D. The length of the CDR3 is 13 residues. V dropped 4 bases and J dropped 3 bases, with 10 bases sitting between them. Germline CDR1 is MGHRA and CDR2 is YSYEKL. CDR3 sequence reads: CASSPAPNYEQYF. The CDR3 DNA is TGCGCCAGCAGCCCAGCCCCAAACTACGAGCAGTACTTC.

This clonotype has at least ten counts. The chain combines TRBV4-2 with TRBJ2-7; tentatively, D is TRBD1 (6 bases). The V gene lost 0 bases and the J gene lost 0 bases, with 9 bases spanning the gap. Per germline, CDR1 LGHNA and CDR2 YNFKEQ. The CDR3 extends over 15 amino acids. This chain's CDR3 is CASSQEGTRSYEQYF. For the CDR3, the DNA is TGTGCCAGCAGCCAAGAGGGGACACGCTCCTACGAGCAGTACTTC.

The V gene is TRBV19, the J gene TRBJ2-7; 7 nucleotides match TRBD1. In germline, CDR1 is LNHDA, CDR2 SQIVND (reference sequence). This CDR3 has 15 residues. Germline trimming cut 6 bases from V and 2 bases from J; bases unmatched to any gene: 10. The CDR3 here is CASSQNIRGPYEQYF. The CDR3, as DNA: TGTGCCAGTAGCCAAAATATTAGGGGGCCCTACGAGCAGTACTTC.

The chain has TRBV6-1 and TRBJ2-7; possibly TRBD1 for D (6 bases). Germline-derived CDR1 and CDR2 are MNHNS and SASEGT. CDR3 length: 14 amino acids. V lost 7 bases and J 5 bases, leaving 18 bases between the germline ends. DNA for the CDR3: TGTGCCAGCACGGTTCGACAGGCCTATCACGAGCAGTACTTC. It yields the protein CASTVRQAYHEQYF.

The table lists this clonotype with a few counts. V is TRBV27 and J is TRBJ2-2; D gene unclear. Germline loops: CDR1 MNHEY, CDR2 SMNVEV (reference sequence). The CDR3 is 17 residues long. The V end was cut by 0 bases, the J end by 4 bases, with 15 bases between. The CDR3 here is CASSLSISGKFTGELFF. CDR3 DNA sequence: TGTGCCAGCAGTTTATCGATATCGGGCAAATTCACCGGGGAGCTGTTTTTT.

The rearrangement joins TRBV11-2 to TRBJ1-4, with a weak D call TRBD1 (6 bases). The germline V gene has CDR1 SGHAT and CDR2 FQNNGV. The CDR3 extends over 15 amino acids. V was shortened by 4 bases and J by 8 bases, with 17 bases between the two germline ends. The CDR3: CASSSNRDPREKLFF. CDR3 coding DNA: TGTGCCAGCAGCTCGAACAGGGACCCTAGGGAAAAACTGTTTTTT.